This record covers a single TCR beta chain. Its antigen is still unknown. Base quality data are lacking; no much larger clone is found one base away. Relative to germline, V is missing 4 bases and J is missing 2 bases, with 13 bases of the junction outside any gene match. CDR1 and CDR2, looked up from the germline V gene, are SGHRS and YFSETQ. The CDR3 numbers 18 residues from cysteine through phenylalanine. The entry retains the CDR3 DNA only, 54 bases that are in frame from base 1. The sample originates from a study of shared T cell receptors in the human thymus listed by TCRdb under 2021. Regarding the research as a whole: The study examined how the human thymus generates shared, self-reactive T-cell receptor alpha chains.

The library was obtained by the immunoSEQ multiplex PCR assay. Entries here come from immuneACCESS through TCRdb and include only in-frame sequences with V and J called. Some clones fail to appear in such tables; in the studies checked, an unresolved V gene covers under half of the shortfall, and the cause of the remainder is unknown. This sample gives about 660,000 clones in total; more than 75% of them show up just once. In total, the top ten clones hold approximately 0.011% of the sample. The sample also formed part of further work on human thymus T cells. The second study also describes: In Finland, the donors were immunologically healthy infants who were having open corrective cardiac surgery for congenital heart defects. Thymus tissue was obtained as surgical resects removed during corrective cardiac surgery. Biased V and J gene segment usage appeared to be present in both thymic and peripheral blood repertoires. According to the related research, thymic TCR repertoires were highly overlapping among unrelated individuals. The study characterized TCR alpha and beta repertoires from seven to nine infant thymus samples and a few related peripheral blood samples. Donor ages ranged from about 7 to 244 days, and the cohort comprised about six male and two female infants. Thymocytes were freed from the tissue by mechanical means and kept at -70 degrees C as pellets of roughly 8.5-31 million cells. A QIAsymphony instrument was used to extract genomic DNA from the frozen cell pellets. Using the immunoSEQ multiplex PCR assay, the TCRB and TCRAD loci were amplified from a standardized quantity of quality-controlled genomic DNA. Amplicons spanned the V(D)J region at a length sufficient to cover the CDR3 and identify V and J genes. The commercial immunoSEQ service was used to sequence amplicons on an Illumina platform. Corrections for primer bias and sequencing errors followed previously described methods, while TCRAD and TCRB definitions were based on the IMGT database. Analysis of the repertoires was done with immunoSEQ Analyzer 3.0 and VDJTools and included basic statistics, V/J segment usage, diversity estimates, rarefaction and pairwise overlap. Diversity was estimated using the Chao1, ChaoE, Efron-Thisted, Shannon and inverse Simpson indices, and was also estimated on datasets down-sampled to the size of the smallest sample. Repertoire overlap was determined by strict matching of CDR3 nucleotide sequence, V gene and J gene, and Jaccard-based multidimensional scaling clustering was applied. Thymus samples yielded on average approximately 800,000 unique TCRB clonotypes, compared with 75,000 to 100,000 from blood samples.

The rearrangement joined TRBV5-1 to TRBJ2-3, with 10 bases aligning to TRBD2. The sequence was obtained from a boy in the first two years of life with a congenital heart defect. Donor details come from another sample of the same person, matched by shared clones. Sequences were obtained from thymocytes. The CDR3 reads as follows: CASSPAQRLAGFTDTQYF. The DNA sequence reads TGCGCCAGCAGCCCTGCCCAAAGACTAGCGGGCTTCACAGATACGCAGTATTTT. Supplemented by the reference TRBV5-1 and TRBJ2-3 proteins around the CDR3, the complete variable domain is KAGVTQTPRYLIKTRGQQVTLSCSPISGHRSVSWYQQTPGQGLQFLFEYFSETQRNKGNFPGRFSGRQFSNSRSEMNVSTLELGDSALYLCASSPAQRLAGFTDTQYFGPGTRLTVL.